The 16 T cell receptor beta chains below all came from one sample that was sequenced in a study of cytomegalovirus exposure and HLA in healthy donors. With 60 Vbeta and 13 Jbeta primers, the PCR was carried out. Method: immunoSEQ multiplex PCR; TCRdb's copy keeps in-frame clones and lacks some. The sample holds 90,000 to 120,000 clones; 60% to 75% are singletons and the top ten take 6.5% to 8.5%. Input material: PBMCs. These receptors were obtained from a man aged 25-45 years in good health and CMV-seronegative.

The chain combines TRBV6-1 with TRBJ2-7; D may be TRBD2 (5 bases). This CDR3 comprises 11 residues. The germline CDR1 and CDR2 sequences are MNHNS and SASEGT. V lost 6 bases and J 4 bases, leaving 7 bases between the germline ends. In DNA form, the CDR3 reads TGTGCCAGCAGGGAGGCGTACGAGCAGTACTTC. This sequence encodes CASREAYEQYF.

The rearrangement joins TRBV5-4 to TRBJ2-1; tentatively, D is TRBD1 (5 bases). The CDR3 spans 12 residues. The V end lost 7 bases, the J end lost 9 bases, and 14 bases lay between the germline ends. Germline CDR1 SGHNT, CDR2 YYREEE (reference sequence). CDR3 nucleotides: TGTGCCAGCGGGGCTATTTTACGTGAGCAGTTCTTC. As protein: CASGAILREQFF.

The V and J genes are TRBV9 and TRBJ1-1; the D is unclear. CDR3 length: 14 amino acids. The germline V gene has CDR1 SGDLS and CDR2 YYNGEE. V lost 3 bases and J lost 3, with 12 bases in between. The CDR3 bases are TGTGCCAGCAGCGGACGACACCCGGACACTGAAGCTTTCTTT. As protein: CASSGRHPDTEAFF. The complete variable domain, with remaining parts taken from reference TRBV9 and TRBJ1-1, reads DSGVTQTPKHLITATGQRVTLRCSPRSGDLSVYWYQQSLDQGLQFLIQYYNGEERAKGNILERFSAQQFPDLHSELNLSSLELGDSALYFCASSGRHPDTEAFFGQGTRLTVV.

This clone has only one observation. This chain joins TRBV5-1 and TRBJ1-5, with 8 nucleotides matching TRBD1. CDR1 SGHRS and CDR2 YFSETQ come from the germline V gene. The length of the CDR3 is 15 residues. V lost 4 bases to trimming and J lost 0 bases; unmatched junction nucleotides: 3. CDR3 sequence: CASSPGQGSNQPQHF. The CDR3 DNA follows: TGCGCCAGCAGCCCCGGACAGGGTAGCAATCAGCCCCAGCATTTT.

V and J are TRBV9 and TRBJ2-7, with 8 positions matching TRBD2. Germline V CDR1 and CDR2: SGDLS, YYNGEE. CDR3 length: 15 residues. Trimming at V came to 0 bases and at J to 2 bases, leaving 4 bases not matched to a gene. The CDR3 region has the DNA TGTGCCAGCAGCGTAGCGTCGGGGGGGACCTACGAGCAGTACTTC. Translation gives CASSVASGGTYEQYF.

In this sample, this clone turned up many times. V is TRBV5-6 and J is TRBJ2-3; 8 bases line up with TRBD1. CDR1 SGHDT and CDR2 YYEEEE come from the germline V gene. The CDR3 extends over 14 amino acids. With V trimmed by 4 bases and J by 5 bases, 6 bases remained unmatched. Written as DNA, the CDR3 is TGTGCCAGCAGCCCGGACAGGGCGGAAGATACGCAGTATTTT. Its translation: CASSPDRAEDTQYF.

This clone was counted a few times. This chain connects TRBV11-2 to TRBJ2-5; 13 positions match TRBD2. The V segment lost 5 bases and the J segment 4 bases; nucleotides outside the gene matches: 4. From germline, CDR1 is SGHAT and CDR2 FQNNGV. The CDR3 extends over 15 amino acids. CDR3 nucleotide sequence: TGTGCCAGCAGCCCGACTAGCGGGGGGCGAGAGACCCAGTACTTC. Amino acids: CASSPTSGGRETQYF.

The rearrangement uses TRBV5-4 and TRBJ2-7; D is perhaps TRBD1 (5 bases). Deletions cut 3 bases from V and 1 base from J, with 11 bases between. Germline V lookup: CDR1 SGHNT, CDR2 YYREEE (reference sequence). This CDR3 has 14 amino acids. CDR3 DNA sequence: TGTGCCAGCAGCTATGGGAAGGGGTCCTACGAGCAGTACTTC. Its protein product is CASSYGKGSYEQYF.

The CDR3 DNA follows: TGTGCCAGCTCGGTCGCGGGCTACGAGCAGTACTTC. As protein: CASSVAGYEQYF. The genes are TRBV6-6 and TRBJ2-7; perhaps TRBD2 as D (5 bases). Trimming pared 8 bases from V and 3 bases from J, leaving 11 bases between. The CDR3 length is 12 residues. Per the germline V gene, CDR1 is MNHNY and CDR2 is SVGAGI (reference sequence).

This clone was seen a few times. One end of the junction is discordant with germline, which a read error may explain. The CDR3 loop reads CSSSLGLDRGLSGNTIYF. Here the CDR3 DNA reads TGTTCCAGCAGCTTAGGTTTGGACAGGGGCCTCTCTGGAAACACCATATATTTT. The chain carries TRBV7-9 and TRBJ1-3; 9 positions agree with TRBD1. The CDR3 contains 18 residues. Germline CDR1 is SEHNR and CDR2 is FQNEAQ (reference sequence).

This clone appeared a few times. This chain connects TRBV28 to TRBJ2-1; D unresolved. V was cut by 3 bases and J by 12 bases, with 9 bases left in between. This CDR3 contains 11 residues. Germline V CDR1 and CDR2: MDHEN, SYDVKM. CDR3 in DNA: TGTGCCAGCAGTTTTCAGGTGTTGCAGTTCTTC. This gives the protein CASSFQVLQFF.

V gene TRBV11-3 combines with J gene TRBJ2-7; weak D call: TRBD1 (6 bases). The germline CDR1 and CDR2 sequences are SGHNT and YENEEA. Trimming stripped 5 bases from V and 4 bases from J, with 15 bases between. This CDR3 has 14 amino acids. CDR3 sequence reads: CASSLGAGAYEQYF. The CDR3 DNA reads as TGTGCCAGCAGCCTGGGGGCAGGGGCTTACGAGCAGTACTTC.

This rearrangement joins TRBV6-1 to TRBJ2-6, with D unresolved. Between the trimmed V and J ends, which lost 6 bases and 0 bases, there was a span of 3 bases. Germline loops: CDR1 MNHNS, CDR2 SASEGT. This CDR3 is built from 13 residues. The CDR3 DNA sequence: TGTGCCAGCAGGTACTCTGGGGCCAACGTCCTGACTTTC. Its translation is CASRYSGANVLTF.

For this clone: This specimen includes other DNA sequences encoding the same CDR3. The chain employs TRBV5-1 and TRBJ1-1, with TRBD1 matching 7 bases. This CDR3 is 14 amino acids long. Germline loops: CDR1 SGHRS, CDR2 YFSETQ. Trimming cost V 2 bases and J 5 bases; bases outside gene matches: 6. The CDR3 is CASSFGAGGTEAFF. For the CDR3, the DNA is TGCGCCAGCAGCTTTGGGGCAGGGGGAACTGAAGCTTTCTTT.

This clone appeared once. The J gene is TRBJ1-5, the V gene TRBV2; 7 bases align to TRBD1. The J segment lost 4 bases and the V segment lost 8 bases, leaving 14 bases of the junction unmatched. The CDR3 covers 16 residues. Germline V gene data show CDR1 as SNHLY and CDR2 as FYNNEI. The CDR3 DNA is TGTGCCAGCCGCAAATTCACAGGGGTGTCGAATCAGCCCCAGCATTTT. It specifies CASRKFTGVSNQPQHF.

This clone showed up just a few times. In nucleotides, the CDR3 is TGTGCCAGCAGCCCAAGGCGTAGCGCCGCGAACACCGGGGAGCTGTTTTTT. Translated: CASSPRRSAANTGELFF. The chain uses TRBV7-6 and TRBJ2-2; D might be TRBD2 (5 bases). Trimming removed 5 bases at V and 0 bases at J, with 16 bases between. CDR3 length: 17 amino acids. The germline gives CDR1 SGHVS, CDR2 FNYEAQ. Supplemented by reference TRBV7-6 and TRBJ2-2, the full variable domain reads GAGVSQSPRYKVTKRGQDVALRCDPISGHVSLYWYRQALGQGPEFLTYFNYEAQQDKSGLPNDRFSAERPEGSISTLTIQRTEQRDSAMYRCASSPRRSAANTGELFFGEGSRLTVL.